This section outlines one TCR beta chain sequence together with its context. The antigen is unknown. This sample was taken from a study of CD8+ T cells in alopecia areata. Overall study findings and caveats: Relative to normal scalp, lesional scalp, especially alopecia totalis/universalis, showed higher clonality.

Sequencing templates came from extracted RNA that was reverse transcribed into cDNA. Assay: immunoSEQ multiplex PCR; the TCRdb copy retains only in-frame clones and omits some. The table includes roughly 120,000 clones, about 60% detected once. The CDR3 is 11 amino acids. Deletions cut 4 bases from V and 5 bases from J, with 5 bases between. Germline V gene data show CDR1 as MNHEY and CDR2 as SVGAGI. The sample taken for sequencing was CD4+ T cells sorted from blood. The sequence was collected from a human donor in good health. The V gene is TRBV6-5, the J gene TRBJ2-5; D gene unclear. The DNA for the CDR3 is TGTGCCAGCAGTTCCCGGGAGACCCAGTACTTC. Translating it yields CASSSRETQYF.